This T cell receptor (beta chain) came from a study of cytotoxic CD8 clonotypes in ibrutinib-treated CLL (dated by TCRdb to the early 2020s). About the investigation overall: The cohort was composed of 10 to 11 relapsed/refractory and fewer than 16 treatment-naive patients; IGHV unmutated status was identified in approximately 17 patients. Responses were partial in around 25 patients and complete in 2; after median around 68 months follow-up, about 14 stayed in remission and roughly twelve progressed. The response samples were drawn at a median of 12 months into treatment, with a range of roughly 6 to 40 months. On average, each sample yielded approximately 250,000 productive templates and roughly 95,000 productive rearrangements. Of the approximately 87 people in the trial, 26 had longitudinal samples available. Cryopreserved peripheral blood mononuclear cells were collected before treatment, at response, and at either disease progression or sustained remission. Every sample from remission and from progressive disease was obtained while the patients were still on ibrutinib. The full study reports these points: An increase in clonality was observed at ibrutinib response, with clonality remaining stable during sustained remission and falling back toward baseline at progression. Sampling times were not matched between patients in sustained remission and patients whose disease was progressing, and lymph node repertoires were not examined. Public clonotypes were rare and either shrank or stayed stable during treatment, and the rise in clonality at ibrutinib response reflected expansion of private clonotypes. Baseline clonality was found to be higher than that of age-matched healthy donors and was strongly correlated with circulating CD8+ T-cell counts.

About this clone itself: No cognate antigen has been identified for it. It has no much larger one-base neighbor in the sample; base qualities were not kept.

The intended sense of this specimen's time point label: about eleven months on ibrutinib. For TCR beta library preparation, 2 to 2.5 micrograms of genomic DNA were isolated from cryopreserved PBMCs. Longitudinal blood samples from CLL patients on ibrutinib monotherapy were analyzed using high-throughput TCR beta sequencing. Patients were enrolled in a phase 2 open-label single-center ibrutinib monotherapy trial. The goal of deep resolution MiSeq sequencing was a depth between 1 in 1 million and 1 in 200,000 T cells, and coverage averaged 10x per clonotype. TCR beta libraries were generated with the immunoSEQ hsTCRB Kit. The published analysis was carried out like this. Data were analyzed with ImmunoSEQ Data Assistant and ImmunoSEQ Analyzer, with V, D and J genes assigned per IMGT definitions. Clonality, which ranges from 0 to 1, was calculated as one minus the normalized Shannon entropy of productive rearrangement frequencies. Only overrepresented clonotypes making up at least 0.05% of the repertoire of each patient were included in the public clonotype analysis. Thirteen repertoires from age-matched healthy donors, obtained from immuneACCESS, served as clonality controls. What TCRdb holds here is the immuneACCESS table cut down to in-frame rearrangements. Part of the clones is not present; checked against another copy, under half of the missing clones reflect an unresolved V gene, and the others are unexplained. V and J calls and clone size are as listed in that table; D and trimming were resolved from the DNA. A total of approximately 140,000 clones appear in this sample, 77% of them only once. Of the sample, 25% to 30% falls within the top ten clones.

The sequencing used PBMCs, collected after 12 months of ibrutinib treatment. This sequence originates from a human donor with chronic lymphocytic leukemia.

The encoded CDR3 is CASGRGLYEQFF. The DNA reads TGTGCCAGCGGGAGGGGCCTATATGAGCAGTTCTTC. In this chain, TRBV19 is recombined with TRBJ2-1; the central 8 bases match TRBD2. The CDR3 runs 12 residues from the cysteine to the phenylalanine. The kept DNA is CDR3 alone, 36 bases in frame from the first base. The germline V gene (reference sequence) sets CDR1 to LNHDA and CDR2 to SQIVND. Here V drops 9 bases and J drops 8 bases, and the junction holds 6 bases not matched to any gene.